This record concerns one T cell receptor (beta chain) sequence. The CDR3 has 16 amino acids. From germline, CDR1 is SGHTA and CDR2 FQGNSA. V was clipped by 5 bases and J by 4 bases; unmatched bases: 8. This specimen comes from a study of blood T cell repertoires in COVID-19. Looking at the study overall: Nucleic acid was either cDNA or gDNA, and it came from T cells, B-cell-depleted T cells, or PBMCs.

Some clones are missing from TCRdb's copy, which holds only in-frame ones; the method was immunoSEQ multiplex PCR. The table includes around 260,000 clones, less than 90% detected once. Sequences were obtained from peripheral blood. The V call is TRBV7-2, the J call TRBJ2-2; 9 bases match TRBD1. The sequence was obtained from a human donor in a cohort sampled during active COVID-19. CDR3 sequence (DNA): TGTGCCAGCAGCGCACGCGGACAGGGGAGCACCGGGGAGCTGTTTTTT. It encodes CASSARGQGSTGELFF.